A single sample gave rise to the 27 T cell receptor beta chains below, sequenced in a study of siplizumab effects on memory and regulatory T cells. TCRdb's table, derived via immunoSEQ multiplex PCR, lists solely in-frame clones and lacks some. The table has approximately 60,000 clones, roughly 96% seen once. Material for sequencing was naive CD8+ T cells sorted from blood. These receptors were collected from a human donor in good health.

Only a few counts were recorded for this clone. The V call is TRBV10-2, the J call TRBJ1-1; D not resolved. CDR1 WSHSY and CDR2 SAAADI come from the germline V gene. Trimming took off 1 base at V and 3 bases at J, with 6 bases between the two ends. There are 13 residues in the CDR3. Written as DNA, the CDR3 is TGCGCCAGCAGTGAGTATTGGGACACTGAAGCTTTCTTT. Amino acid sequence: CASSEYWDTEAFF.

The chain links TRBV15 to TRBJ2-7; TRBD1 matches at 7 bases. Germline CDR1 is LNHNV and CDR2 is YYDKDF (reference sequence). The CDR3 is 14 amino acids. The ends lost 5 bases at V and 3 bases at J; junction bases unmatched: 7. The CDR3 DNA is TGTGCCACCAGCCCGGACAGGTCGATCTACGAGCAGTACTTC. It codes for CATSPDRSIYEQYF.

V gene TRBV11-3 combines with J gene TRBJ2-7; D is undetermined. The CDR3 spans 13 residues. CDR1 is SGHNT and CDR2 is YENEEA in the germline V gene. V lost 4 bases, J lost 4 bases, and 11 bases lay in between. As DNA, the CDR3 is TGTGCCAGCAGCTCCACTGACGGTTACGAGCAGTACTTC. The encoded protein is CASSSTDGYEQYF.

The V call is TRBV5-1, the J call TRBJ2-5; no clear D. The ends were cut back, 6 bases at V and 1 base at J, with 4 bases in the middle. The CDR3 covers 11 residues. Germline V lookup: CDR1 SGHRS, CDR2 YFSETQ. CDR3 nucleotide sequence: TGCGCCAGCACCCTCCAAGAGACCCAGTACTTC. As protein: CASTLQETQYF.

The chain is built from TRBV19 and TRBJ2-3; 9 bases align to TRBD2. The CDR3 loop spans 15 amino acids. Germline CDR1 and CDR2: LNHDA and SQIVND (reference sequence). Germline trimming cut 3 bases from V and 3 bases from J; bases unmatched to any gene: 4. CDR3 DNA sequence: TGTGCCAGTAGTATCGGGCTAGCGGGGACAGATACGCAGTATTTT. This encodes CASSIGLAGTDTQYF.

The CDR3 loop reads CASSVFPSGGYEQYF. CDR3 in DNA: TGTGCCAGCAGCGTATTCCCTAGCGGGGGCTACGAGCAGTACTTC. The rearrangement uses TRBV9 and TRBJ2-7, with TRBD2 matching 10 bases. There are 15 residues in the CDR3. Germline V gives CDR1 SGDLS, CDR2 YYNGEE. Trimming cost V 1 base and J 3 bases; bases outside gene matches: 4. Drawing the rest from reference TRBV9 and TRBJ2-7, the complete variable domain is DSGVTQTPKHLITATGQRVTLRCSPRSGDLSVYWYQQSLDQGLQFLIQYYNGEERAKGNILERFSAQQFPDLHSELNLSSLELGDSALYFCASSVFPSGGYEQYFGPGTRLTVT.

A note on this clone: The same CDR3 arises from other DNA sequences in this sample as well. The gene calls are TRBV6-5 and TRBJ2-5, with a tentative D call TRBD2 (5 bases). Trimming took off 2 bases at V and 2 bases at J, with 9 bases between the two ends. The CDR3 sequence is 14 residues long. Germline V gene data show CDR1 as MNHEY and CDR2 as SVGAGI. The CDR3 nucleotides read TGTGCCAGCAGTTACAGCGGCTATCAAGAGACCCAGTACTTC. Protein sequence: CASSYSGYQETQYF.

The chain recombines TRBV9 with TRBJ2-2, with 9 nucleotides matching TRBD2. The J segment lost 4 bases and the V segment lost 4 bases, leaving 14 bases of the junction unmatched. The CDR3 has 18 amino acids. Germline V gene lookup returns CDR1 SGDLS and CDR2 YYNGEE. In nucleotides, the CDR3 is TGTGCCAGCAGCCTTAGGAGTGGGACTAGCAATCCCACCGGGGAGCTGTTTTTT. Its translation is CASSLRSGTSNPTGELFF.

The chain recombines TRBV7-8 with TRBJ2-7, with 12 nucleotides matching TRBD2. Looked up from germline, CDR1 is SGHVS and CDR2 is FQNEAQ. Trimming removed 5 bases from V and 2 bases from J; junction bases left unmatched: 10. This CDR3 has 17 amino acids. CDR3 sequence (DNA): TGTGCCAGCAGCCCCCAAGGACTAGCGGGGCCGACCTACGAGCAGTACTTC. Encoded protein: CASSPQGLAGPTYEQYF.

The V call is TRBV5-1, the J call TRBJ2-3, with a tentative D call TRBD2 (5 bases). Per the germline V gene, CDR1 is SGHRS and CDR2 is YFSETQ. The CDR3 has 16 residues. V shed 0 bases and J shed 0 bases, with 11 bases lying between them. The CDR3 region is CASSLAPSQSTDTQYF. Written as DNA, the CDR3 is TGCGCCAGCAGCTTGGCCCCTAGCCAGAGCACAGATACGCAGTATTTT.

This clone was recorded once. The chain is built from TRBV19 and TRBJ1-2; perhaps TRBD1 as D (6 bases). Germline V gives CDR1 LNHDA, CDR2 SQIVND (reference sequence). This CDR3 contains 14 residues. V was trimmed by 5 bases and J by 4 bases, leaving 14 bases between them. The CDR3 sequence is CASSPRTVPYGYTF. The DNA for the CDR3 is TGTGCCAGTAGTCCTCGGACAGTCCCCTATGGCTACACCTTC.

This clone showed up just once. Its ends do not fully match the called genes, so a read error is possible. The chain links TRBV4-1 to TRBJ1-1; TRBD1 might be the D (5 bases). Germline CDR1 reads MGHRA; CDR2 reads YSYEKL. This CDR3 has 12 residues. Here the CDR3 DNA reads TGCGCCAGCAGCCAAGGGGATACGGACATCATGTTT. Amino acids: CASSQGDTDIMF.

The rearrangement links TRBV5-6 to TRBJ2-7; 9 positions agree with TRBD2. Germline values: CDR1 SGHDT, CDR2 YYEEEE. Trimming removed 3 bases from V and 5 bases from J; junction bases left unmatched: 6. This CDR3 contains 14 residues. The CDR3 sequence is CASSYGTSINEQYF. The CDR3 DNA sequence: TGTGCCAGCAGCTACGGGACTAGCATCAACGAGCAGTACTTC.

V is TRBV12-5 and J is TRBJ1-1; D remains unclear. Germline V lookup: CDR1 LGHNT, CDR2 FRNRAP. V was pared by 1 base and J by 7 bases, with 7 bases between. The CDR3 totals 12 residues. CDR3 DNA sequence: TGTGCTAGTGGTTTGGGTGGGGTTGAAGCTTTCTTT. Its translation is CASGLGGVEAFF.

The CDR3 region has the DNA TGCGCCAGCCAGGGCCCCCAAACTATCGGGGGCTCCACAGATACGCAGTATTTT. It specifies CASQGPQTIGGSTDTQYF. J is TRBJ2-3 and V is TRBV10-2; TRBD1 or TRBD2 may be the D gene (6 bases each). Trimming removed 8 bases at V and 2 bases at J, with 26 bases between. Per the germline V gene, CDR1 is WSHSY and CDR2 is SAAADI. The CDR3 is 18 residues long.

The chain is built from TRBV19 and TRBJ1-2, with a possible D match to TRBD1 (5 bases). This CDR3 contains 13 residues. V was clipped by 8 bases and J by 1 base, with 11 bases between them. Germline V gives CDR1 LNHDA, CDR2 SQIVND (reference sequence). The CDR3 sequence is CASGAGNNYGYTF. The CDR3 nucleotides read TGTGCCAGTGGGGCAGGGAATAACTATGGCTACACCTTC.

The chain carries TRBV5-1 and TRBJ2-7; TRBD1 matches at 9 bases. J gave up 2 bases and V 2 bases, and 5 bases lay outside the gene matches. The CDR3 sequence is 15 residues long. The germline V gene has CDR1 SGHRS and CDR2 YFSETQ. CDR3 sequence reads: CASSLWDREAYEQYF. The CDR3 nucleotides read TGCGCCAGCAGCTTATGGGACAGGGAAGCCTACGAGCAGTACTTC.

The J gene is TRBJ2-1, the V gene TRBV19, with TRBD1 matching over 9 bases. With 10 bases clipped from V and 6 bases from J, the junction kept 10 bases outside the gene matches. Germline V lookup: CDR1 LNHDA, CDR2 SQIVND (reference sequence). There are 14 residues in the CDR3. CDR3 amino acids: CATAWGQGINEQFF. The CDR3 coding sequence is TGTGCCACTGCCTGGGGACAGGGTATCAATGAGCAGTTCTTC.

V and J are TRBV4-2 and TRBJ2-6; D is ambiguous. The germline gives CDR1 LGHNA, CDR2 YNFKEQ. The ends were cut back, 1 base at V and 1 base at J, with 11 bases in the middle. The CDR3 covers 17 residues. CDR3 residues: CASSQGPGLSGANVLTF. CDR3 nucleotides: TGTGCCAGCAGCCAAGGCCCGGGTTTGTCTGGGGCCAACGTCCTGACTTTC.

The V gene is TRBV2, the J gene TRBJ1-5; D perhaps matches TRBD1 (6 bases). Germline loops: CDR1 SNHLY, CDR2 FYNNEI. CDR3 length: 13 amino acids. V was pared by 8 bases and J by 4 bases, with 12 bases between. The CDR3 protein is CASVAGVNQPQHF. The CDR3 bases are TGTGCCAGCGTGGCAGGGGTAAATCAGCCCCAGCATTTT. Combining the CDR3 with reference TRBV2 and TRBJ1-5 gives the whole variable domain EPEVTQTPSHQVTQMGQEVILRCVPISNHLYFYWYRQILGQKVEFLVSFYNNEISEKSEIFDDQFSVERPDGSNFTLKIRSTKLEDSAMYFCASVAGVNQPQHFGDGTRLSIL.

The chain is built from TRBV9 and TRBJ2-3; no clear D. This CDR3 has 16 amino acids. Trimming left V 0 bases short and J 2 bases short, with 13 bases between. CDR1 is SGDLS and CDR2 is YYNGEE in the germline V gene. The CDR3: CASSVEPHLFTDTQYF. The CDR3 region has the DNA TGTGCCAGCAGCGTAGAGCCCCATCTTTTCACAGATACGCAGTATTTT.

This sequence joins TRBV4-1 and TRBJ1-1, with D unresolved. The CDR3 spans 13 residues. Germline V gives CDR1 MGHRA, CDR2 YSYEKL. With 3 bases removed from V and 5 bases from J, the gap between germline ends came to 10 bases. The CDR3 region is CASSQVAGTEAFF. Here the CDR3 DNA reads TGCGCCAGCAGCCAGGTCGCGGGTACTGAAGCTTTCTTT.

The chain links TRBV9 to TRBJ2-7; D assignment may be TRBD1 or TRBD2 (5 bases each). V was trimmed by 3 bases and J by 2 bases, leaving 18 bases between them. There are 16 residues in the CDR3. In germline, CDR1 is SGDLS, CDR2 YYNGEE. The CDR3 nucleotides read TGTGCCAGCAGCGATTCACCCTCCGGGGCGACCTACGAGCAGTACTTC. Its protein is CASSDSPSGATYEQYF.

V gene TRBV5-5 combines with J gene TRBJ1-2; D ambiguous. V was cut by 0 bases and J by 0 bases, with 9 bases left in between. Germline-derived CDR1 and CDR2 are SGHKS and YYEKEE (reference sequence). This CDR3 is 15 amino acids long. The CDR3 sequence: CASSLEQFANYGYTF. CDR3 sequence (DNA): TGTGCCAGCAGCTTGGAACAGTTTGCTAACTATGGCTACACCTTC.

This clone was found once. The rearrangement uses TRBV29-1 and TRBJ2-3, with D possibly being TRBD1 or TRBD2 (6 bases each). V lost 7 bases to trimming and J lost 3 bases, with 17 bases between them. CDR1 SQVTM and CDR2 ANQGSEA come from the germline V gene. The CDR3 has 14 amino acids. The CDR3: CSALRGAQTDTQYF. The DNA of the CDR3 is TGCAGCGCCCTAAGGGGGGCGCAGACAGATACGCAGTATTTT.

The V gene is TRBV7-2, the J gene TRBJ1-1; TRBD1 matches 8 bases. The junction had 3 bases not matched to a gene; V was cut back by 1 base and J by 5 bases. The CDR3 extends over 14 amino acids. Germline CDR1 is SGHTA and CDR2 is FQGNSA. CDR3 amino acids: CASSLGTGWTEAFF. CDR3 DNA sequence: TGTGCCAGCAGCTTAGGGACAGGGTGGACTGAAGCTTTCTTT.

This clone showed up just once. V is TRBV29-1 and J is TRBJ1-1; D may be TRBD1 (5 bases). The CDR3 runs to 11 residues. Deletions cut 8 bases from V and 4 bases from J, with 11 bases between. CDR1 and CDR2 from the germline V gene are SQVTM and ANQGSEA. The CDR3 loop reads CSHEGSTEAFF. DNA for the CDR3: TGCAGCCACGAGGGGAGCACTGAAGCTTTCTTT.